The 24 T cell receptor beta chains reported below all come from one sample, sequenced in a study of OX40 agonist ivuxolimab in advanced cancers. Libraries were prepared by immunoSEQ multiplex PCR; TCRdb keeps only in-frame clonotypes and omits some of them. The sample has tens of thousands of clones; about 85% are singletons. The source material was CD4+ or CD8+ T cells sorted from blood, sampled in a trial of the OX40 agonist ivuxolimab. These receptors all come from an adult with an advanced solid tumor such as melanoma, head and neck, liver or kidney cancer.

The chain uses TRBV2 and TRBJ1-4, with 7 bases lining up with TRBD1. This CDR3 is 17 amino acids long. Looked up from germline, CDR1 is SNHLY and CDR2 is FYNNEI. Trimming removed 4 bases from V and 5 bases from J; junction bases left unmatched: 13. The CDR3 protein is CASSGYLTGEGNEKLFF. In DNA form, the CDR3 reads TGTGCCAGCAGTGGCTATCTAACAGGGGAGGGGAATGAAAAACTGTTTTTT. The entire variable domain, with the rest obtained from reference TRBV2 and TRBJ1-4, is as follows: EPEVTQTPSHQVTQMGQEVILRCVPISNHLYFYWYRQILGQKVEFLVSFYNNEISEKSEIFDDQFSVERPDGSNFTLKIRSTKLEDSAMYFCASSGYLTGEGNEKLFFGSGTQLSVL.

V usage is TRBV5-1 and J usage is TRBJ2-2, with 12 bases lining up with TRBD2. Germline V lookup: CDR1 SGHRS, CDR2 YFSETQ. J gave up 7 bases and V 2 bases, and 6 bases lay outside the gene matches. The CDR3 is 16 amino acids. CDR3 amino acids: CASSFRTSGTDGELFF. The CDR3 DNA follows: TGCGCCAGCAGCTTTAGGACTAGCGGGACCGACGGGGAGCTGTTTTTT.

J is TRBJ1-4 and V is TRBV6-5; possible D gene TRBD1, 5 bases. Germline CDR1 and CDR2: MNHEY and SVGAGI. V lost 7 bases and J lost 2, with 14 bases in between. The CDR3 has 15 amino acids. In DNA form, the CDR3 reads TGTGCCAGCACTTCTTCGGGGCCCACTAATGAAAAACTGTTTTTT. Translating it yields CASTSSGPTNEKLFF.

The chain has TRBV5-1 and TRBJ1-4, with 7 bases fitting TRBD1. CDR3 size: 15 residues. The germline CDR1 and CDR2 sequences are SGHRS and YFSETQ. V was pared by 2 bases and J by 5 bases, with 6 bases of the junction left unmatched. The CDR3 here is CASSLSTGSNEKLFF. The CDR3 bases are TGCGCCAGCAGCTTATCGACAGGGTCGAATGAAAAACTGTTTTTT.

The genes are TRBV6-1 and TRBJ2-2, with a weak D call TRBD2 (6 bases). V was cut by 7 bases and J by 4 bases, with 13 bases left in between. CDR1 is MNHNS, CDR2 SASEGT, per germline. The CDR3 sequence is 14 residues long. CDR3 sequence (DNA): TGTGCCAGCAAGGCGGGGCGCATCACCGGGGAGCTGTTTTTT. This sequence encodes CASKAGRITGELFF.

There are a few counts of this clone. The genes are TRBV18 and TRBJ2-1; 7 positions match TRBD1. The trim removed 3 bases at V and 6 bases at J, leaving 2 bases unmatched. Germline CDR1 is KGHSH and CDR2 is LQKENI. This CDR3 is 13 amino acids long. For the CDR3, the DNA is TGTGCCAGCTCACCGGACAGGACCAATGAGCAGTTCTTC. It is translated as CASSPDRTNEQFF.

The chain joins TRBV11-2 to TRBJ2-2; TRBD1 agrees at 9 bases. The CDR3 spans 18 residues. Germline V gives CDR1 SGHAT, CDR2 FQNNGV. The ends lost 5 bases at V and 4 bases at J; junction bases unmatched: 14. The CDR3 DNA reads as TGTGCCAGCAGCGCATTTAAATTGGGACAGGGATTCACCGGGGAGCTGTTTTTT. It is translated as CASSAFKLGQGFTGELFF.

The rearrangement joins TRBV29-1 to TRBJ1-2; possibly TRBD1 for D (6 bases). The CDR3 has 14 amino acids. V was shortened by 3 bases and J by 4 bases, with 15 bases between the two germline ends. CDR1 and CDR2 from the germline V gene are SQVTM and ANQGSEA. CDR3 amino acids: CSVDLGGAVYGYTF. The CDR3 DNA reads TGCAGCGTTGACCTCGGGGGGGCAGTCTATGGCTACACCTTC. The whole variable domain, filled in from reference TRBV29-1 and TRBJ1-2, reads SAVISQKPSRDICQRGTSLTIQCQVDSQVTMMFWYRQQPGQSLTLIATANQGSEATYESGFVIDKFPISRPNLTFSTLTVSNMSPEDSSIYLCSVDLGGAVYGYTFGSGTRLTVV.

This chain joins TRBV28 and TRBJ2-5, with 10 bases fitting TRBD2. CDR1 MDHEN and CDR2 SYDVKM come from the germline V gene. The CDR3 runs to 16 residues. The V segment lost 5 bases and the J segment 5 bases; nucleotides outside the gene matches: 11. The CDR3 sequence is CASSLRTSGAGETQYF. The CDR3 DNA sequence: TGTGCCAGCAGTCTCCGGACTAGCGGAGCTGGGGAGACCCAGTACTTC.

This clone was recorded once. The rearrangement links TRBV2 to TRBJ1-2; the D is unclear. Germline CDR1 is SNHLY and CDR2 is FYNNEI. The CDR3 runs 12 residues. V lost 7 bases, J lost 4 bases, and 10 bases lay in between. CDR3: CASTGWGYGYTF. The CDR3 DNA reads TGTGCCAGCACCGGATGGGGCTATGGCTACACCTTC. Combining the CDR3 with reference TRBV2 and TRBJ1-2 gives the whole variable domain EPEVTQTPSHQVTQMGQEVILRCVPISNHLYFYWYRQILGQKVEFLVSFYNNEISEKSEIFDDQFSVERPDGSNFTLKIRSTKLEDSAMYFCASTGWGYGYTFGSGTRLTVV.

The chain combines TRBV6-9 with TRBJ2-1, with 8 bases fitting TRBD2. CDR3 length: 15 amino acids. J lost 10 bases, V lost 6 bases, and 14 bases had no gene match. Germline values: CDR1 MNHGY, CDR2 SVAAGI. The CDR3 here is CASSPRGVSGGEQFF. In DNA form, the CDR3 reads TGTGCCAGCAGCCCTCGGGGCGTGTCGGGGGGGGAGCAGTTCTTC.

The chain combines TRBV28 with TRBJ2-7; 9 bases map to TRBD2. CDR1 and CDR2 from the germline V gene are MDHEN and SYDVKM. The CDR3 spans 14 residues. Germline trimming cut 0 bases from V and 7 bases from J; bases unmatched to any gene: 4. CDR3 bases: TGTGCCAGCAGTTTATGGCGGGAGGGCCGAGAGCAGTACTTC. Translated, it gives CASSLWREGREQYF.

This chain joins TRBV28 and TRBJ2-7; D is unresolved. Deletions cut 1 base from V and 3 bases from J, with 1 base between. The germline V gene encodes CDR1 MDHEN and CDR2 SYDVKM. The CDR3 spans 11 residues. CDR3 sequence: CASSLYYEQYF. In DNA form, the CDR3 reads TGTGCCAGCAGTTTATACTACGAGCAGTACTTC.

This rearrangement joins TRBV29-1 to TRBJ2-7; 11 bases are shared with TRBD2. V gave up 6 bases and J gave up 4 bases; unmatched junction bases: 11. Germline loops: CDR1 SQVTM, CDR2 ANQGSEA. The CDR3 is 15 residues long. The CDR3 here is CSVAGRTSGWYEQYF. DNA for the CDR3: TGCAGCGTCGCCGGAAGGACTAGCGGGTGGTACGAGCAGTACTTC.

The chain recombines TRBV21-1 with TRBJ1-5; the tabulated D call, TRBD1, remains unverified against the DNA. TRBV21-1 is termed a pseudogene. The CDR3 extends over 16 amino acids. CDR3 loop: CASSKDQGWGNQPQHF. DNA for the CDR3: TGTGCCAGCAGCAAAGATCAGGGTTGGGGCAATCAGCCCCAGCATTTT.

CDR3 protein: CASKTGPYEQYF. CDR3 nucleotide sequence: TGTGCCAGCAAGACAGGGCCCTACGAGCAGTACTTC. The V and J genes are TRBV28 and TRBJ2-7; 7 bases are shared with TRBD1. V gave up 7 bases and J gave up 2 bases; unmatched junction bases: 2. The CDR3 extends over 12 amino acids. Germline CDR1 reads MDHEN; CDR2 reads SYDVKM.

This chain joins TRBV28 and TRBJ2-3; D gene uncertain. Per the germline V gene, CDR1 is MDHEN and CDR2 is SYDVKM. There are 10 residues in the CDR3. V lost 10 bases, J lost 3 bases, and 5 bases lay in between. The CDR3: CATLTDTQYF. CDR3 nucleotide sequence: TGTGCCACTCTGACAGATACGCAGTATTTT. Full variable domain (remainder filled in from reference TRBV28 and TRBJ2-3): DVKVTQSSRYLVKRTGEKVFLECVQDMDHENMFWYRQDPGLGLRLIYFSYDVKMKEKGDIPEGYSVSREKKERFSLILESASTNQTSMYLCATLTDTQYFGPGTRLTVL.

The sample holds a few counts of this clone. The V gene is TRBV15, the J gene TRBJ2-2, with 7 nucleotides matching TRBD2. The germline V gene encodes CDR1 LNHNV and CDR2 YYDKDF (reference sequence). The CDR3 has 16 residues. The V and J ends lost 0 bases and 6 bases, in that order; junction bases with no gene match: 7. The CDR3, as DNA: TGTGCCACCAGCAGAGATTTAGCGGGCGGTGCCGGGGAGCTGTTTTTT. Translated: CATSRDLAGGAGELFF.

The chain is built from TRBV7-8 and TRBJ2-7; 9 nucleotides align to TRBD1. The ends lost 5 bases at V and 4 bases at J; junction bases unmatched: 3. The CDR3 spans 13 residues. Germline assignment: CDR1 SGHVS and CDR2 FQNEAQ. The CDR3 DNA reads TGTGCCAGCAGCACAGGGACAGGGTACGAGCAGTACTTC. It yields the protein CASSTGTGYEQYF.

The CDR3 reads CSVEDGVRGGETQYF. The CDR3 region has the DNA TGCAGCGTTGAAGATGGAGTGCGGGGGGGAGAGACCCAGTACTTC. The J gene is TRBJ2-5, the V gene TRBV29-1, with TRBD2 identical over 9 bases. J was trimmed by 4 bases and V by 0 bases; bases with no gene match: 6. The V gene's germline CDR1 is SQVTM and CDR2 ANQGSEA. The CDR3 spans 15 residues.

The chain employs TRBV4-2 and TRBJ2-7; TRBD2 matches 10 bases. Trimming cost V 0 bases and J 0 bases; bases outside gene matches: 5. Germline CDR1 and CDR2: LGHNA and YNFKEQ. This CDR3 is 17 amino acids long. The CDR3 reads CASSQDSSGSPSYEQYF. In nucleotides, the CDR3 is TGTGCCAGCAGCCAAGATTCTAGCGGGAGTCCCTCCTACGAGCAGTACTTC.

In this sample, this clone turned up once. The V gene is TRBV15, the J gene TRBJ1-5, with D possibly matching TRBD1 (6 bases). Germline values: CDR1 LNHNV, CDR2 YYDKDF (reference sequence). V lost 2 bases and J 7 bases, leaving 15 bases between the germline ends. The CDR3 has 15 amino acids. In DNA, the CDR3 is TGTGCCACCAGCAGACCTGAACAGGGAGGCCAGCCCCAGCATTTT. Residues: CATSRPEQGGQPQHF.

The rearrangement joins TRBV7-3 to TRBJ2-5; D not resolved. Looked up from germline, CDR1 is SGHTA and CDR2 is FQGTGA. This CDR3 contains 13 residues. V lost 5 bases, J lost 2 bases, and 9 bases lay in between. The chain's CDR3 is CASSPGPQETQYF. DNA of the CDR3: TGTGCCAGCAGCCCCGGCCCACAAGAGACCCAGTACTTC.

The CDR3 sequence is CASSSQKGAGGNTIYF. As DNA, the CDR3 is TGTGCCAGCAGCTCCCAGAAGGGGGCAGGTGGAAACACCATATATTTT. The chain has TRBV5-4 and TRBJ1-3; 7 bases fit TRBD1. Per the germline V gene, CDR1 is SGHNT and CDR2 is YYREEE (reference sequence). Trimming cost V 3 bases and J 3 bases; bases outside gene matches: 9. The CDR3 loop spans 16 amino acids.